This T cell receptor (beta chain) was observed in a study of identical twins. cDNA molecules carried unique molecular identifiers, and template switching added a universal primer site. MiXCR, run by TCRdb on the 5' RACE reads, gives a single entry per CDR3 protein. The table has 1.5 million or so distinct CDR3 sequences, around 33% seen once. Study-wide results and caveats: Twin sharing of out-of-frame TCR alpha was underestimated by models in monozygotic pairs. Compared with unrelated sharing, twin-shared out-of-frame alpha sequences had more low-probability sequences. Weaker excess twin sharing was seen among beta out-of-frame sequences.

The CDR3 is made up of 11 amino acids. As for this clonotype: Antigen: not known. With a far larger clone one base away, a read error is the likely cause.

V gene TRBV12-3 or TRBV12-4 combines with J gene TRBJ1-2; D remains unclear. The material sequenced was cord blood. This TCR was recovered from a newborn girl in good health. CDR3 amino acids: CVSSPGGGYTF. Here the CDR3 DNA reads TGTGTCAGCAGTCCAGGCGGTGGCTACACCTTC.